This entry concerns a single T cell receptor beta chain. The sample belongs to a study of beta chain features in type 1 diabetes. The CDR3 length is 14 residues. Germline values: CDR1 MNHEY, CDR2 SVGAGI. V dropped 5 bases and J dropped 4; count of bases not matched to a gene: 7. The whole isolated RNA underwent reverse transcription, so sequencing captured expressed TCRB transcripts. Data came from immunoSEQ multiplex PCR; TCRdb stores just in-frame clones and leaves some out. The sample has 150,000 to 180,000 clones, around 8% seen once. This clonotype originated in a young man in good health. Material: central memory CD4+ T cells from blood. The rearrangement uses TRBV6-5 and TRBJ1-2; 7 bases are shared with TRBD1. For the CDR3, the DNA is TGTGCCAGCAGTGAACAGGGGCCGATCTATGGCTACACCTTC. The encoded protein is CASSEQGPIYGYTF.